The clone carrying this T cell receptor beta chain was detected ten times or more. This sample was included in a study of early T cells in non-severe SARS-CoV-2 infection. V trimming: 0 bases; J trimming: 2 bases; junction bases outside the gene matches: 12. Germline CDR1 is MNHEY and CDR2 is SVGAGI. The CDR3 totals 19 residues. TCRdb used MiXCR to reprocess the 5' RACE reads, holding one entry per CDR3 protein. This sample has approximately 76,000 distinct CDR3 sequences; 11% to 15% occur once, and the top ten carry approximately 3.3%. Source material: whole blood. The receptor's source is an adult who was a healthcare worker with PCR-confirmed SARS-CoV-2 infection or an uninfected control (not recorded which). The chain carries TRBV6-5 and TRBJ2-2; 7 nucleotides line up with TRBD1. Here the CDR3 reads CASSYSLLLQGSNTGELFF. The DNA for the CDR3 is TGTGCCAGCAGTTACTCGCTATTATTACAGGGGAGTAACACCGGGGAGCTGTTTTTT.